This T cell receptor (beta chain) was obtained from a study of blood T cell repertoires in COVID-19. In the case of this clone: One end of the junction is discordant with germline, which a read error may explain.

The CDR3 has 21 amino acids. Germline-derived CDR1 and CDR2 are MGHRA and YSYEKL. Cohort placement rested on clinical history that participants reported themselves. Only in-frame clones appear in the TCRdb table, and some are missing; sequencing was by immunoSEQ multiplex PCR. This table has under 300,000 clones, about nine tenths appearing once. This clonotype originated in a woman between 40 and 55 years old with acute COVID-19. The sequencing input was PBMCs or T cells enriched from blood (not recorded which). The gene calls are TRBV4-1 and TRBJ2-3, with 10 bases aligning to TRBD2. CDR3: CAISRGQEISGGPTFTDTQYF. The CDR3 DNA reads TGCGCCATCAGCCGGGGACAGGAGATTAGCGGGGGGCCCACTTTCACAGATACGCAGTATTTT.